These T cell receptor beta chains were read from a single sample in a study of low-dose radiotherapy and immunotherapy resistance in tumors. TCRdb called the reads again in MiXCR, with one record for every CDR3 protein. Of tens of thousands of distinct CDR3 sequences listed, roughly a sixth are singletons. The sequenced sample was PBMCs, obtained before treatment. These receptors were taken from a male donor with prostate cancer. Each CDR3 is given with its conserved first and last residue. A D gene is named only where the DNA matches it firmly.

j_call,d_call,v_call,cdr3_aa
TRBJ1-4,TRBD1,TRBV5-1,CASSLNRGDEKLFF
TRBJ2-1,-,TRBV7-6,CASSPPMASYNEQFF
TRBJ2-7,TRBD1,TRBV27,CASTRGGTGYEQYF
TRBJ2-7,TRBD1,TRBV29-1,CSVETGPYEQYF
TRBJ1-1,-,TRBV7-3,CASSLGTAMNTEAFF
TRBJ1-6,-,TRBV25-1,CASSALGPRDSPLHF
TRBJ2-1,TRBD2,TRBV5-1,CASSLDSSGGNEQFF
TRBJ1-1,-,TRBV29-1,CSGSSLNTEAFF
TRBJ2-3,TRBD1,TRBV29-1,CSGELSGDRLPDTQYF
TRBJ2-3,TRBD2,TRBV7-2,CASSRQAGTTDTQYF
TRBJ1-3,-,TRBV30,CAWRGSGNTIYF
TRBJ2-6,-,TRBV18,CASSQDGFGANVLTF
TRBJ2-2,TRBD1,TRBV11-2,CASSLVERVAGGNTGELFF
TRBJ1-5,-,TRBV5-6,CASTLGPSNQPQHF
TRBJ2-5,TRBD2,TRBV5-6,CATGLAGARETQYF
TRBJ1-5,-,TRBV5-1,CASSETGLNQPQHF
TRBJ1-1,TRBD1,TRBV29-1,CSVAMSTGGTEAFF
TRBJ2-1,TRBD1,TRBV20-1,CSASPKTGPPAREQFF
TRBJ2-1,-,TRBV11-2,CASSWNEALEQFF
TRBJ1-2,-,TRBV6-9,CASSTGTGSSGYTF
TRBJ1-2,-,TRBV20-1,CSASHLVYTF
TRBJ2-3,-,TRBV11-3,CASSHRASGDTQYF
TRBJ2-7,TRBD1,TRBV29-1,CSVLQGSEQYF
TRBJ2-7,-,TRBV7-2,CASSRDTAKWEQYF
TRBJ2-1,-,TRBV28,CASISGGSYNEQFF
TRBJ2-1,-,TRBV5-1,CASSFAFGSYNEQFF
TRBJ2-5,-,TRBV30,CAWSLTMGQVTQYF
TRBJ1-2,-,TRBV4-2,CASSQDHPPRGGYTF
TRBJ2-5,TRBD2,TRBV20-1,CSARDAGENQETQYF
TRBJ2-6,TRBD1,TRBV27,CASSRPTGATGANVLTF
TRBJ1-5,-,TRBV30,CALLRGLSAGQPQHF
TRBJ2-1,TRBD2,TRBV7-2,CASSLALSSGGGGEQFF
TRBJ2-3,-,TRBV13,CASSFTGTDTQYF
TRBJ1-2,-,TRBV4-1,CASSQTPAGFYGYTF
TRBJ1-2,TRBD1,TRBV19,CASKAGTGKGYGYTF
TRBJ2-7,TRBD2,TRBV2,CASGGEYEQYF
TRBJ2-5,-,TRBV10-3,CAISESRGEETQYF
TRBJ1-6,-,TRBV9,CASSVDPRAGSPLHF
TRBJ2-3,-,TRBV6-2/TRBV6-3,CASVFADTQYF
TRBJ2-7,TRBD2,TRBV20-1,CSARDGAPKRGESYEQYF
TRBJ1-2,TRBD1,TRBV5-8,CASSLAGTDYGYTF
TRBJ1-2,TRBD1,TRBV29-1,CSATGTGKGYGYTF
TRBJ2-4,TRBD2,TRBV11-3,CASSPGGTRAKNIQYF
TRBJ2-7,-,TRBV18,CASSPPPGTTYEQYF
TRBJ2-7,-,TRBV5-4,CASSLSQSSYEQYF
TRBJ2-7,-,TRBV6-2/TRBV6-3,CASSDTESYEQYF
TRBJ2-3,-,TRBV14,CASSYVGLTDTQYF
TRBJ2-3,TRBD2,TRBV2,CASSPGLAGRADTQYF
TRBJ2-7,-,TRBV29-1,CSVTGTWQYF
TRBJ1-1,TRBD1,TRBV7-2,CASSLGQGARQAEAFF
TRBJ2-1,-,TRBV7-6,CASSSPFGRRYNEQFF
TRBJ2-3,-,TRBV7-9,CASSLVGRSTDTQYF
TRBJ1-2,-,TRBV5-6,CASSPGGQPTF
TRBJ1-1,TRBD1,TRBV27,CASSFVGTGDTEAFF
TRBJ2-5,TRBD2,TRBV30,CASAGGETQYF
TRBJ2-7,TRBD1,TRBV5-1,CASSPRTGTYEQYF
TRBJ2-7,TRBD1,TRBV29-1,CSVRQGTSYEQYF